This T cell receptor beta chain comes out of a study of PD-1 blockade in classical Hodgkin lymphoma (dated by TCRdb to about 2020). In the study overall: Nivolumab dosing was 3 mg/kg intravenously every 2 weeks, continuing until either disease progression or unacceptable toxicity. The study used TCR beta sequencing and CyTOF to define a peripheral blood immune signature of response to PD-1 blockade in classical Hodgkin lymphoma.

Points on this clone: Its specific antigen is unknown. One base away there is no much larger clone; base qualities are not given.

The germline V gene supplies CDR1 SGHTA and CDR2 FQGTGA. Trimming accounts for 3 bases at V and 3 bases at J, while the number of junction bases matched to no gene is 14. The CDR3 numbers 18 residues from cysteine through phenylalanine. The read is trimmed to its CDR3 DNA, 54 bases read in frame from base 1. The Qiagen DNeasy kit was used to extract genomic DNA from unsorted PBMCs and from the negatively selected CD4+ and CD8+ fractions. Using primers that anneal to V and J segments, immunoSEQ multiplex PCR amplified the TCR beta CDR3 regions. Amplification bias was minimized using a synthetic immune receptor repertoire, and residual bias was removed computationally after sequencing. Processing in the source paper ran as follows. Repertoire diversity was quantified as the Shannon entropy index using custom Python scripts. Unsorted, CD4+ and CD8+ repertoires were analyzed separately, except in combined analyses where CD4+ and CD8+ sequences were merged in silico. Clonal expansion was defined as a frequency increase of at least 2-fold after treatment compared with C1D1, and clones undetected at baseline were assigned a pseudocount of 0.5. Singleton clones were defined as clones with 0 or 1 copy at C1D1, and non-singleton clones were defined as clones with 2 or more copies. Clones expanded in unsorted samples were assigned a CD4+, CD8+ or unknown annotation through matching of protein sequences in sorted samples from the same patient. Wilcoxon tests on paired samples were used to test changes in diversity from C1D1 to C4D1. TCRdb took this table from immuneACCESS and kept in-frame rearrangements with V and J called. Such tables lack part of the clones; where checked against another copy, unresolved V genes explain under half of the gap, and the rest is unexplained. Clone size and V and J calls were adopted from that table, with D and trimming inferred from the DNA. The sample data list 96,000 or so clones, and about 93% of these were observed just once. Of the sample, roughly 1.9% falls within the top ten clones.

The full study reports these points: CD4+ but not CD8+ TCR diversity rose significantly by C4D1 (p=0.0027 vs p=0.16), most apparent in complete responders (p=0.02). Baseline TCR diversity was reported to be lower in newly diagnosed patients than in healthy donors, and even lower in relapsed/refractory patients. Lower diversity was seen in patients whose nivolumab began less than 1 year after ASCT, and these patients were left out of later analyses so that immune reconstitution would not confound the results. The study was limited to a single clinical trial cohort, and causes of repertoire differences, possibly disease activity or prior therapy, remained undefined. Baseline diversity similar to that of newly diagnosed patients was observed in trial patients achieving complete response, whereas significantly lower diversity was observed in partial responders and progressors.

The sample's time point label, in plain terms: cycle 4 day 1 (C4D1), after 5 to 7 weeks of nivolumab. Relapse after autologous stem cell transplantation had occurred in all trial patients, and cohorts A, B and C were distinguished by prior brentuximab vedotin exposure. The trial cohort included 45 to 65 patients with relapsed/refractory classical Hodgkin lymphoma, and each patient had a best overall response of complete response, partial response or progressive disease. Single-agent nivolumab was administered to trial patients in the multi-cohort phase II CheckMate 205 trial. An independent review committee assessed best overall response by applying the 2007 International Working Group response criteria. Trial PBMCs were obtained immediately prior to nivolumab initiation (C1D1) and on therapy at cycle 2 day 1 and cycle 4 day 1. Peripheral blood was collected in 8 mL Vacutainer Cell Preparation Tubes, from which PBMCs were isolated by centrifugation and then cryopreserved.

The TCR sequence derives from a human donor with classical Hodgkin lymphoma. Sequenced material: peripheral blood mononuclear cells (PBMCs), taken before the fourth cycle of nivolumab. The sequence joins TRBV7-3 to TRBJ2-3; 8 bases in the junction line up with TRBD1. The CDR3 amino acid sequence is: CASSLFEGQGAFTDTQYF. The nucleotide sequence reads as follows: TGTGCCAGCAGCTTGTTTGAGGGGCAGGGGGCTTTTACAGATACGCAGTATTTT.